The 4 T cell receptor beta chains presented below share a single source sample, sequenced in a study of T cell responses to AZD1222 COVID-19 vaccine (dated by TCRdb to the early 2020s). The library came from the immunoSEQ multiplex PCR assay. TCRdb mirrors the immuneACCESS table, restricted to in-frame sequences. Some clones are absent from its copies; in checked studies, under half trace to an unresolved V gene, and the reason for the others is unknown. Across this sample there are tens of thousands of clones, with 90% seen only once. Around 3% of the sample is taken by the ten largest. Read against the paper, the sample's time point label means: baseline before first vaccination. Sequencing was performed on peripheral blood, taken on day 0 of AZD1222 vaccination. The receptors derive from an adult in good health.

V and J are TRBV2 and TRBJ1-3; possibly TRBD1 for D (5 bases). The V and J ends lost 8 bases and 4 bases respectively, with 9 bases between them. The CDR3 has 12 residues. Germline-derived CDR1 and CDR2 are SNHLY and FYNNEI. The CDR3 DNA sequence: TGTGCCAGCGGGACGGACGGAAACACCATATATTTT. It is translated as CASGTDGNTIYF. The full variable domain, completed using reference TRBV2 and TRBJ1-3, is EPEVTQTPSHQVTQMGQEVILRCVPISNHLYFYWYRQILGQKVEFLVSFYNNEISEKSEIFDDQFSVERPDGSNFTLKIRSTKLEDSAMYFCASGTDGNTIYFGEGSWLTVV.

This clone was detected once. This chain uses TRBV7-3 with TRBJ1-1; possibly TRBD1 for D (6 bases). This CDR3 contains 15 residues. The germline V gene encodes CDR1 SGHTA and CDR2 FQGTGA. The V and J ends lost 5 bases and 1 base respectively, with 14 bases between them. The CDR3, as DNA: TGTGCCAGCAGCCCCCATTGGGGGCCGAACACTGAAGCTTTCTTT. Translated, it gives CASSPHWGPNTEAFF.

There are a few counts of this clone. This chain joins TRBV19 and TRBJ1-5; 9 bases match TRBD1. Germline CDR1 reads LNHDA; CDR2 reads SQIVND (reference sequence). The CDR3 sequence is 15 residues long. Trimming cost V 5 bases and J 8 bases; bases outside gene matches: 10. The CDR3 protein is CASSVNTGGSKPQHF. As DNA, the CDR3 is TGTGCCAGTAGTGTCAATACAGGGGGCAGTAAGCCCCAGCATTTT.

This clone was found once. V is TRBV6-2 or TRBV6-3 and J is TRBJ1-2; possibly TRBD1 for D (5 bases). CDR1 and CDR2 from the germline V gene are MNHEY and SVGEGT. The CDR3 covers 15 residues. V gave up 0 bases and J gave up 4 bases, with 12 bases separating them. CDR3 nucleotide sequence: TGTGCCAGCAGTTACTCACCGGGGGAGGGCTATGGCTACACCTTC. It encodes CASSYSPGEGYGYTF.